A selection of T cell receptor beta chains follows, all from one sample in a study of PD-L1 blockade in urothelial cancer. Using immunoSEQ multiplex PCR, the repertoire was profiled, and TCRdb retains in-frame clones only, with some absent. The data hold 95,000 to 100,000 clones, with about nine tenths observed a single time. The sample in question was PBMCs, obtained around atezolizumab (anti-PD-L1) treatment. The receptors originated from a man in his fifties or sixties with urothelial cancer. CDR3s include the opening cysteine and the closing phenylalanine or tryptophan. A D gene is named only where the DNA matches it firmly. The size entry is marked missing in some rows and otherwise reads once, few, many or a size class.

>TRBD1|.|TRBV18|TRBJ2-3
TGTGCCAGCTCACCCCAAGGACAGGGATACACAGATACGCAGTATTTT
CASSPQGQGYTDTQYF
>.|.|TRBV2|TRBJ2-7
TGTGCCAGCAGTTCCGGGACTCCGTACGAGCAGTACTTC
CASSSGTPYEQYF
>TRBD1|once|TRBV15|TRBJ2-3
TGTGCCACCAGCAAAGGACAGGGACGAACAGATACGCAGTATTTT
CATSKGQGRTDTQYF
>.|.|TRBV7-8|TRBJ2-7
TGTGCCCCGTCCGGGTCCTACGAGCAGTACTTC
CAPSGSYEQYF
>TRBD1|.|TRBV27|TRBJ1-6
TGTGCCAGCAGCCACATAATACCGGGACAGGGATCGGGAGATAATTCACCCCTCCACTTT
CASSHIIPGQGSGDNSPLHF
>TRBD2|.|TRBV9|TRBJ2-7
TGTGCCAGCAGCGTAGGGACTAGCGGTGACTACGAGCAGTACTTC
CASSVGTSGDYEQYF
>TRBD1|.|TRBV5-1|TRBJ1-1
TGCGCCAGCAGCTTAACAGGGGACACTGAAGCTTTCTTT
CASSLTGDTEAFF
>.|.|TRBV30|TRBJ1-2
TGTGCCTGGAACGTAGTACTTCGGTATGGCTACACCTTC
CAWNVVLRYGYTF
>TRBD2|.|TRBV23-1|TRBJ2-4
TGCGCCAGCAGTCCTCCAGGGCGGGAGAGGGCCAAAAACATTCAGTACTTC
CASSPPGRERAKNIQYF
>.|.|TRBV5-1|TRBJ1-5
TGCGCCAGCAGCTTGGGCGGATATAGCAATCAGCCCCAGCATTTT
CASSLGGYSNQPQHF
>.|.|TRBV19|TRBJ2-7
TGTGCCAGTAGTATACCCGGACCGGCGGGGACCGAGCAGTACTTC
CASSIPGPAGTEQYF
>TRBD2|.|TRBV28|TRBJ2-1
TGTGCCAGCTCTTTTCGGGATCTAGCGGAAGGGGACCTTTACAATGAGCAGTTCTTC
CASSFRDLAEGDLYNEQFF
>TRBD1|.|TRBV29-1|TRBJ1-1
TGCAGCGTGGGGACCCGACAGGGAAACACTGAAGCTTTCTTT
CSVGTRQGNTEAFF
>.|.|TRBV2|TRBJ2-2
TGTGCCAGCACCTTAGGGAGATCCACCGGGGAGCTGTTTTTT
CASTLGRSTGELFF
>.|once|TRBV12-5|TRBJ2-1
TGTGCTAGTGCTCCAAGGGGGGGACAATACAATGAGCAGTTCTTC
CASAPRGGQYNEQFF
>TRBD1|.|TRBV28|TRBJ2-1
TGTGCCAGCAGTTTATTAATGACAGGGGGCTCCTACAATGAGCAGTTCTTC
CASSLLMTGGSYNEQFF
>.|.|TRBV19|TRBJ1-1
TGTGCCAGTAGTATGCGCGGGTTCGGGAACACTGAAGCTTTCTTT
CASSMRGFGNTEAFF
>TRBD1|.|TRBV6-5|TRBJ1-1
TGTGCCAGCAGTTACTCGGACAGGGGAGCCACTGAAGCTTTCTTT
CASSYSDRGATEAFF
>.|.|TRBV15|TRBJ2-3
TGTGCCACCAGCAGTCAGCGTCGGCAAGATACGCAGTATTTT
CATSSQRRQDTQYF
>TRBD2|.|TRBV4-2|TRBJ2-5
TGTGCCAGCAGCCAACTGTCGACTAGCGGGGAAGGAGAGACCCAGTACTTC
CASSQLSTSGEGETQYF
>.|.|TRBV11-3|TRBJ2-1
TGTGCCAGCAGCTTAAGGGGGCGGAGGGGTGAGCAGTTCTTC
CASSLRGRRGEQFF
>TRBD1|few|TRBV5-4|TRBJ2-5
TGTGCCAGCAGCTTGAAGGGACAGATAGAGACCCAGTACTTC
CASSLKGQIETQYF
>.|.|TRBV25-1|TRBJ2-7
TGTGCCAGCAGTGAATATTCCCAGGGGTTAACCTACGAGCAGTACTTC
CASSEYSQGLTYEQYF
>TRBD2|.|TRBV9|TRBJ2-1
TGTGCCAGCAGCCCCTGGGCGGGGGGGCCCTACAATGAGCAGTTCTTC
CASSPWAGGPYNEQFF
>TRBD2|.|TRBV7-2|TRBJ2-2
TGTGCCAGCAGCCCGAGGACTAGCGGGGGGGGTTCCGGGGAGCTGTTTTTT
CASSPRTSGGGSGELFF
>.|.|TRBV11-2|TRBJ2-3
TGTGCCAGCAGCTCCGGGTCGTCCCTTCCCACAGATACGCAGTATTTT
CASSSGSSLPTDTQYF
>.|.|TRBV19|TRBJ1-5
TGTGCCAGTAGTATACCGGGGTTGGGCAATCAGCCCCAGCATTTT
CASSIPGLGNQPQHF
>.|.|TRBV21-1|TRBJ2-7
TGTGCCAGCACCGACGGGACTCCTAGCTCCTACGAGCAGTACTTC
CASTDGTPSSYEQYF
>TRBD1|few|TRBV5-1|TRBJ1-2
TGCGCCAGCAGCTCCCAAGGACAGGGGGCGCAGTATGGTGGCTACACCTTC
CASSSQGQGAQYGGYTF
>.|once|TRBV9|TRBJ1-6
TGTGCCAGCAGCGTAGCGGGAGCCCCCCTTGATTCACCCCTCCACTTT
CASSVAGAPLDSPLHF
>.|.|TRBV18|TRBJ2-7
TGTGCCAGCTCCCCCACGGACATGTTGTACGAGCAGTACTTC
CASSPTDMLYEQYF
>TRBD1|.|TRBV7-9|TRBJ2-6
TGTGCCAGCAGCACCCACAGGGGGATTCTCTCTGGGGCCAACGTCCTGACTTTC
CASSTHRGILSGANVLTF
>.|.|TRBV6-6|TRBJ1-1
TGTGCCAGCAGTTATAGGACAGTAAACACTGAAGCTTTCTTT
CASSYRTVNTEAFF
>.|.|TRBV7-3|TRBJ1-1
TGTGCCAGCAGCTTAAAGGCGGGGCGCGAAGCTTTCTTT
CASSLKAGREAFF
>.|.|TRBV6-6|TRBJ2-7
TGTGCCAGCACTCCTGGCCGTCCGTCCCACGAGCAGTACTTC
CASTPGRPSHEQYF
>TRBD1|.|TRBV9|TRBJ1-2
TGTGCCAGCAGCTTACAGCCGGGACAGAATCTCTATGGCTACACCTTC
CASSLQPGQNLYGYTF
>TRBD2|.|TRBV19|TRBJ2-5
TGTGCCAGTTATAGCGGGAGCGACCAGTACTTC
CASYSGSDQYF
>TRBD2|.|TRBV5-1|TRBJ2-3
TGCGCCAGCAGCTCGGGACTAGCGGGAGGGCCCGTGTCAGATACGCAGTATTTT
CASSSGLAGGPVSDTQYF
>.|.|TRBV27|TRBJ1-4
TGTGCCAGCAGTAGACGGGCGGGAGAAAATGAAAAACTGTTTTTT
CASSRRAGENEKLFF
>.|.|TRBV27|TRBJ1-1
TGTGCCAGCAGTTTAAGAGGTACGGCCCTAACGAACACTGAAGCTTTCTTT
CASSLRGTALTNTEAFF
>.|.|TRBV28|TRBJ1-2
TGTGCCAGTCTTTCCGGACGGCGGGATTATGGCTACACCTTC
CASLSGRRDYGYTF
>TRBD2|.|TRBV5-1|TRBJ2-3
TGCGCCAGCACCGAAATAGCGGGGGTCGCAGATACGCAGTATTTT
CASTEIAGVADTQYF
>.|once|TRBV7-2|TRBJ2-7
TGTGCCAGCAGCTTATGGAGGGCAGGGGGTTCTTACGAGCAGTACTTC
CASSLWRAGGSYEQYF
>TRBD2|.|TRBV6-5|TRBJ2-3
TGTGCCAGCAGTTACGATCAGCGGGAGTTGACAGATACGCAGTATTTT
CASSYDQRELTDTQYF
>TRBD1|.|TRBV20-1|TRBJ2-5
TGCAGTGCGGACAGGGGGGCCCAGTACTTC
CSADRGAQYF
>TRBD1|few|TRBV9|TRBJ2-2
TGTGCCAGCAGCGTAGGTAAGGGACAGCTGTACACCGGGGAGCTGTTTTTT
CASSVGKGQLYTGELFF
>TRBD1|.|TRBV11-1|TRBJ1-6
TGTGCCAGCAGCCTGCGGACAGGGGGAAATTATAATTCACCCCTCCACTTT
CASSLRTGGNYNSPLHF
>.|.|TRBV2|TRBJ2-1
TGTGCCAGCAGTGAAGCGCCAGGGGATGAGCAGTTCTTC
CASSEAPGDEQFF
>TRBD2|.|TRBV27|TRBJ2-1
TGTGCCAGCAGCCCTGGGGCTAGCGGGTACAATGAGCAGTTCTTC
CASSPGASGYNEQFF
>.|.|TRBV27|TRBJ2-2
TGTGCCAGCAGTTTAATTGTAAGGGGGACCGGGGAGCTGTTTTTT
CASSLIVRGTGELFF
>TRBD2|few|TRBV28|TRBJ2-7
TGTGCCAGCATCGGGTGGGGGACTAGCGGGGCTTACGAGCAGTACTTC
CASIGWGTSGAYEQYF
>TRBD1|.|TRBV27|TRBJ2-1
TGTGCCAGCAGTTATAACAGGGGGCCCTACAATGAGCAGTTCTTC
CASSYNRGPYNEQFF